These 14 T cell receptor beta chains originate from one sample sequenced in a study of Tregs in tolerant kidney transplant recipients. TCRdb keeps only in-frame clones here, not all; method: immunoSEQ multiplex PCR. The sample has some 69,000 clones, 84% seen once. The specimen sequenced was CD4+ T cells from blood. These receptors were obtained from a human donor in good health.

The V and J genes are TRBV7-2 and TRBJ2-2; 11 bases line up with TRBD1. J was trimmed by 4 bases and V by 3 bases; bases with no gene match: 4. Per germline, CDR1 SGHTA and CDR2 FQGNSA. The CDR3 is 16 residues long. CDR3 sequence (DNA): TGTGCCAGCAGCTTTGGTGGGACAGGGGGCACCGGGGAGCTGTTTTTT. Protein product: CASSFGGTGGTGELFF.

The rearrangement links TRBV5-1 to TRBJ2-1; 7 nucleotides align to TRBD2. Trimming took 2 bases from V and 10 from J; bases not matched to a gene: 15. The CDR3 sequence is 16 residues long. CDR1 is SGHRS, CDR2 YFSETQ, per germline. CDR3 coding DNA: TGCGCCAGCAGCTTCCAAGTAGTTGGCGGGAGCGCCGAGCAGTTCTTC. This encodes CASSFQVVGGSAEQFF.

The CDR3 here is CASSRRDTWSSGANVLTF. The CDR3 DNA reads TGTGCCAGCAGCCGACGGGACACTTGGTCCTCTGGGGCCAACGTCCTGACTTTC. The chain joins TRBV11-3 to TRBJ2-6; perhaps TRBD1 as D (6 bases). CDR3 length equals 18 residues. Germline loops: CDR1 SGHNT, CDR2 YENEEA. V lost 5 bases, J lost 0 bases, and 17 bases lay in between.

This sequence joins TRBV10-3 and TRBJ2-2, with 8 nucleotides matching TRBD1. The CDR3 extends over 17 amino acids. J was trimmed by 5 bases and V by 6 bases; bases with no gene match: 14. The germline gives CDR1 ENHRY, CDR2 SYGVKD. CDR3: CAISDPTEDRVTGELFF. The CDR3 nucleotides read TGTGCCATCAGCGACCCCACCGAGGACAGGGTTACCGGGGAGCTGTTTTTT.

The gene calls are TRBV9 and TRBJ1-3; no definite D call. Looked up from germline, CDR1 is SGDLS and CDR2 is YYNGEE. CDR3 length: 13 amino acids. V dropped 0 bases and J dropped 4 bases, with 5 bases sitting between them. The CDR3 DNA follows: TGTGCCAGCAGCGTAGACGGGGGAAACACCATATATTTT. Its protein product is CASSVDGGNTIYF.

This clone was detected only once. The chain couples TRBV5-1 to TRBJ2-3; D unresolved. The CDR3 length is 15 residues. V dropped 0 bases and J dropped 2 bases, with 10 bases sitting between them. Germline values: CDR1 SGHRS, CDR2 YFSETQ. This chain's CDR3 is CASSLGQILTDTQYF. As DNA, the CDR3 is TGCGCCAGCAGCTTGGGTCAGATCCTCACAGATACGCAGTATTTT.

The CDR3: CASSPYTGTGFPDTQYF. The CDR3 nucleotides read TGTGCCAGCAGCCCCTACACCGGGACAGGGTTCCCAGATACGCAGTATTTT. The rearrangement joins TRBV11-2 to TRBJ2-3; 9 nucleotides agree with TRBD1. The germline CDR1 and CDR2 sequences are SGHAT and FQNNGV. This CDR3 has 17 residues. The V segment lost 5 bases and the J segment 4 bases; nucleotides outside the gene matches: 13.

The rearrangement joins TRBV18 to TRBJ1-4; D unclear. Germline values: CDR1 KGHSH, CDR2 LQKENI. The V and J ends lost 2 bases and 0 bases respectively, with 10 bases between them. This CDR3 has 16 residues. The CDR3 DNA sequence: TGTGCCAGCTCACCAGCCGCCAGGTCAACTAATGAAAAACTGTTTTTT. Protein: CASSPAARSTNEKLFF.

CDR3 bases: TGTGCCAGCAGCAAACTACCCGGGACATTTGGCACAGATACGCAGTATTTT. Translating it yields CASSKLPGTFGTDTQYF. This chain uses TRBV11-1 with TRBJ2-3; D is possibly TRBD1 (6 bases). V lost 5 bases and J 1 base, leaving 19 bases between the germline ends. This CDR3 comprises 17 residues. Per germline, CDR1 SGHAT and CDR2 FQDESV (reference sequence).

The rearrangement joins TRBV4-1 to TRBJ1-1; possible D gene TRBD1, 6 bases. The CDR3 spans 14 residues. CDR1 is MGHRA and CDR2 is YSYEKL in the germline V gene. Trimming pared 4 bases from V and 4 bases from J, leaving 13 bases between. The CDR3 bases are TGCGCCAGCAGCCTAACCCCAGGGGTCACTGAAGCTTTCTTT. The encoded protein is CASSLTPGVTEAFF.

The V gene is TRBV7-2, the J gene TRBJ2-1; the match to TRBD2 covers 7 bases. The CDR3 consists of 16 residues. CDR1 and CDR2 from the germline V gene are SGHTA and FQGNSA. J lost 2 bases, V lost 2 bases, and 6 bases had no gene match. The CDR3 DNA sequence: TGTGCCAGCAGCTTAAACGGACGGGGGGCCTACAATGAGCAGTTCTTC. Its protein product is CASSLNGRGAYNEQFF.

The sample holds one count of this clone. V usage is TRBV5-6 and J usage is TRBJ2-5; TRBD1 matches at 8 bases. Losses at the gene ends were 5 bases for V and 4 bases for J; bases not matched to a gene: 7. The CDR3 has 14 amino acids. Germline V gene data show CDR1 as SGHDT and CDR2 as YYEEEE. The CDR3 DNA is TGTGCCAGCAGAAGGCAGGGGGCTATAGAGACCCAGTACTTC. This encodes CASRRQGAIETQYF.

This sequence joins TRBV5-1 and TRBJ2-1, with 12 bases identical to TRBD1. This CDR3 spans 16 amino acids. V was clipped by 3 bases and J by 2 bases; unmatched bases: 3. In germline, CDR1 is SGHRS, CDR2 YFSETQ. CDR3 sequence (DNA): TGCGCCAGCAGCTGGGGACAGGGGGCAACCTACAATGAGCAGTTCTTC. It encodes CASSWGQGATYNEQFF.

Worth noting for this clone: One end of the junction fails to match germline, which may point to a read error. The chain combines TRBV9 with TRBJ2-2; D is perhaps TRBD2 (6 bases). CDR1 and CDR2 (germline): SGDLS, YYNGEE. The CDR3 contains 18 residues. CDR3 coding DNA: TGTGCCAGCAGCGCGTCGGGACTTGTCGCTCGCGAACACCGGGGAGCTGTTTTT. This gives the protein CASSASGLVAREHRGAVF.